These 23 T cell receptor beta chains were all obtained from the same sample, sequenced in a study of T cells in Graves' hyperthyroidism and ophthalmopathy. Amplified TCR beta CDR3 regions derived from RNA transcripts. The primer set for the first-round RT-PCR of the TCR CDR3 was HTBI. TCRdb itself ran the multiplex PCR reads through MiXCR, one entry per CDR3 protein. The sample includes about 110,000 distinct CDR3 sequences, about 17% seen only once; the top ten take 42%. The sequencing sample was made of blood. These receptors were obtained from a woman between 50 and 59 years old with Graves' hyperthyroidism.

This clonotype was recorded at least ten times. This sequence joins TRBV29-1 and TRBJ2-2; 8 positions match TRBD2. The CDR3 length is 14 residues. V was pared by 5 bases and J by 8 bases, with 10 bases of the junction left unmatched. Germline-derived CDR1 and CDR2 are SQVTM and ANQGSEA. The CDR3 DNA follows: TGCAGCGTTTCAACCGGGACTAGGGTGGGGGAGCTGTTTTTT. The encoded protein is CSVSTGTRVGELFF.

This clonotype has ten or more counts. The gene calls are TRBV5-1 and TRBJ2-1, with 10 bases identical to TRBD2. The CDR3 covers 18 residues. V lost 5 bases to trimming and J lost 0 bases; unmatched junction nucleotides: 11. Germline CDR1 SGHRS, CDR2 YFSETQ. The CDR3 spells CASSPGLAGADSYNEQFF. The CDR3 DNA sequence: TGCGCCAGCAGTCCCGGGCTAGCGGGAGCCGACTCCTACAATGAGCAGTTCTTC.

There are many counts of this clonotype. The chain employs TRBV28 and TRBJ2-7, with D perhaps TRBD1 (6 bases). V lost 7 bases to trimming and J lost 3 bases, with 22 bases between them. Per the germline V gene, CDR1 is MDHEN and CDR2 is SYDVKM. The CDR3 sequence is 16 residues long. For the CDR3, the DNA is TGTGCCAGCACCAACACAGTAAGGTACAGGGACTACGAGCAGTACTTC. Residues: CASTNTVRYRDYEQYF. The full variable domain, with the rest looked up from reference TRBV28 and TRBJ2-7, is DVKVTQSSRYLVKRTGEKVFLECVQDMDHENMFWYRQDPGLGLRLIYFSYDVKMKEKGDIPEGYSVSREKKERFSLILESASTNQTSMYLCASTNTVRYRDYEQYFGPGTRLTVT.

In its sample, this clonotype was seen many times. The genes are TRBV6-1 and TRBJ2-1; a possible D gene is TRBD2 (5 bases). From germline, CDR1 is MNHNS and CDR2 SASEGT. V shed 5 bases and J shed 6 bases, with 20 bases lying between them. This CDR3 has 16 residues. CDR3 region: CASSPLAGLGFNEQFF. The DNA of the CDR3 is TGTGCCAGCAGTCCCCTTGCGGGCCTAGGATTCAATGAGCAGTTCTTC.

This clonotype was picked up many times. CDR3 region: CASSNSRTSGRREQYF. The CDR3 DNA follows: TGTGCCAGCAGCAATAGTCGGACTAGCGGGAGGAGGGAGCAGTACTTC. The V gene is TRBV3-1, the J gene TRBJ2-7; 14 bases map to TRBD2. This CDR3 comprises 16 residues. With V trimmed by 5 bases and J by 7 bases, 10 bases remained unmatched. CDR1 and CDR2 from the germline V gene are LGHDT and YNNKEL (reference sequence).

This clonotype has a count of ten or more. The V gene is TRBV2, the J gene TRBJ1-1, with a weak D call TRBD1 (5 bases). Trimming took 9 bases from V and 1 from J, leaving 9 bases between them. In germline, CDR1 is SNHLY, CDR2 FYNNEI. CDR3 size: 12 residues. In nucleotides, the CDR3 is TGTGCCAGAAGTAGGGGGAACACTGAAGCTTTCTTT. It is translated as CARSRGNTEAFF.

This clonotype was counted many times. The chain carries TRBV28 and TRBJ1-6; TRBD1 is a possible D gene (6 bases). Between the trimmed V and J ends, which lost 2 bases and 10 bases, there was a span of 12 bases. CDR1 is MDHEN and CDR2 is SYDVKM in the germline V gene. The length of the CDR3 is 14 residues. The CDR3 loop is CASSLRTARSPLHF. CDR3 nucleotide sequence: TGTGCCAGCAGTTTACGGACAGCGAGATCACCCCTCCACTTT.

This clonotype has a count of ten or more. The V call is TRBV3-1, the J call TRBJ1-1, with 9 bases aligning to TRBD1. After removal of 8 bases from V and 4 bases from J, the junction contained 8 bases not matched to a gene. The CDR3 spans 14 residues. Germline CDR1 reads LGHDT; CDR2 reads YNNKEL (reference sequence). CDR3 coding DNA: TGTGCCAGCGGGACCGGGACAGGGCTCACTGAAGCTTTCTTT. It yields the protein CASGTGTGLTEAFF.

Only a few counts were recorded for this clonotype. The chain joins TRBV19 to TRBJ2-2, with a weak D call TRBD2 (5 bases). V dropped 1 base and J dropped 1 base, with 7 bases sitting between them. The CDR3 spans 15 residues. Germline V lookup: CDR1 LNHDA, CDR2 SQIVND (reference sequence). The CDR3 DNA is TGTGCCAGTAGTATAGGACTACAGAACACCGGGGAGCTGTTTTTT. Amino acids: CASSIGLQNTGELFF. Full variable domain (outside the CDR3, taken from reference TRBV19 and TRBJ2-2): DGGITQSPKYLFRKEGQNVTLSCEQNLNHDAMYWYRQDPGQGLRLIYYSQIVNDFQKGDIAEGYSVSREKKESFPLTVTSAQKNPTAFYLCASSIGLQNTGELFFGEGSRLTVL.

The chain uses TRBV20-1 and TRBJ2-2; TRBD2 aligns across 8 bases. Trimming took 0 bases from V and 7 from J; bases not matched to a gene: 10. The germline gives CDR1 DFQATT, CDR2 SNEGSKA (reference sequence). The CDR3 covers 16 residues. DNA for the CDR3: TGCAGTGCTAGAGATTTAACGGGAGGGCTCGGCGGGGAGCTGTTTTTT. Amino acid sequence: CSARDLTGGLGGELFF.

This clonotype was observed at least ten times. The chain joins TRBV6-4 to TRBJ1-5; a possible D gene is TRBD1 (5 bases). Trimming cost V 3 bases and J 4 bases, with 19 bases left between them. Germline assignment: CDR1 MRHNA and CDR2 SNTAGT. The CDR3 totals 17 residues. The CDR3 region is CASSEGTALDENQPQHF. The CDR3 nucleotides read TGTGCCAGCAGTGAGGGGACCGCCCTTGATGAGAATCAGCCCCAGCATTTT.

This clonotype was detected many times. This chain joins TRBV12-3 or TRBV12-4 and TRBJ1-1, with D unclear. The CDR3 consists of 15 residues. V was clipped by 2 bases and J by 1 base, with 11 bases between them. Here the CDR3 reads CASSLRKPRNTEAFF. The CDR3 DNA reads as TGTGCCAGCAGTTTACGGAAGCCAAGGAACACTGAAGCTTTCTTT.

The genes are TRBV20-1 and TRBJ2-7, with D possibly TRBD2 on 5 matching bases. TRBJ2-1 explains the end of the DNA better; the J call may be wrong. Germline CDR1 is DFQATT and CDR2 is SNEGSKA (reference sequence). The CDR3 contains 14 residues. The CDR3 region is CSASSDSTSYEQFF. CDR3 DNA sequence: TGCAGTGCTAGTTCGGACTCGACCTCCTACGAGCAGTTCTTC.

There are many counts of this clonotype. The chain combines TRBV12-3 or TRBV12-4 with TRBJ2-7; 8 bases map to TRBD2. J lost 7 bases, V lost 7 bases, and 18 bases had no gene match. The CDR3 is 16 residues long. The CDR3 bases are TGTGCCAGCACCCAGGGGAGGGCGGGAGGATCAGAAGAGCAGTACTTC. It translates to CASTQGRAGGSEEQYF.

The sample holds many counts of this clonotype. The chain uses TRBV10-3 and TRBJ1-1; D is undetermined. Germline assignment: CDR1 ENHRY and CDR2 SYGVKD. Trimming took off 6 bases at V and 4 bases at J, with 6 bases between the two ends. The CDR3 has 11 amino acids. The CDR3 DNA reads TGTGCCATCAGGGGAGGCACTGAAGCTTTCTTT. The encoded protein is CAIRGGTEAFF.

This clonotype was counted many times. The V gene is TRBV20-1, the J gene TRBJ1-6; 7 positions match TRBD1. V gave up 5 bases and J gave up 5 bases; unmatched junction bases: 6. This CDR3 spans 14 amino acids. CDR1 is DFQATT, CDR2 SNEGSKA, per germline (reference sequence). The CDR3 coding sequence is TGCAGTGCTCGATTGGGACAGAATAATTCACCCCTCCACTTT. This sequence encodes CSARLGQNNSPLHF.

The V gene is TRBV2, the J gene TRBJ2-7; tentatively, D is TRBD1 (6 bases). V shed 1 base and J shed 5 bases, with 15 bases lying between them. The germline V gene has CDR1 SNHLY and CDR2 FYNNEI. The CDR3 contains 15 residues. This CDR3 reads CASSEGTGISDEQYF. Here the CDR3 DNA reads TGTGCCAGCAGTGAAGGCACAGGGATAAGCGACGAGCAGTACTTC.

In this sample, this clonotype turned up many times. The chain combines TRBV18 with TRBJ1-5; 8 bases map to TRBD1. This CDR3 is built from 17 residues. With 1 base clipped from V and 8 bases from J, the junction kept 13 bases outside the gene matches. Germline CDR1 reads KGHSH; CDR2 reads LQKENI. The CDR3: CASSPQGLGQGFEPQHF. The DNA for the CDR3 is TGTGCCAGCTCACCACAAGGACTTGGACAGGGCTTTGAGCCCCAGCATTTT.

This clonotype came up many times. The gene calls are TRBV6-1 and TRBJ2-1; TRBD2 matches 10 bases. The CDR3 has 15 residues. After removal of 8 bases from V and 8 bases from J, the junction contained 12 bases not matched to a gene. From germline, CDR1 is MNHNS and CDR2 SASEGT. The CDR3 region has the DNA TGTGCCAGCGGAGAAAGACTAGCGGGCACCGATGAGCAGTTCTTC. This translates into CASGERLAGTDEQFF.

A remark on this clonotype: Germline is not matched at one junction end, which may reflect a read error. The CDR3 coding sequence is TGCGGCGTTGAGGGCACTAGCGGGGATAATGAGCAGTTCTTC. Encoded protein: CGVEGTSGDNEQFF. The rearrangement joins TRBV29-1 to TRBJ2-1, with 10 nucleotides matching TRBD2. CDR1 is SQVTM and CDR2 is ANQGSEA in the germline V gene. The CDR3 is 14 amino acids.

The gene calls are TRBV20-1 and TRBJ1-5, with 7 bases identical to TRBD1. From germline, CDR1 is DFQATT and CDR2 SNEGSKA (reference sequence). V dropped 5 bases and J dropped 6; count of bases not matched to a gene: 7. The CDR3 covers 13 residues. The CDR3 DNA reads TGCAGTGCTCGCCGACAGGGCTCTCAGCCCCAGCATTTT. This codes for CSARRQGSQPQHF.

This clonotype has at least ten counts. The V gene is TRBV7-3, the J gene TRBJ2-2; perhaps TRBD2 as D (5 bases). The CDR3 is 16 amino acids. Trimming stripped 1 base from V and 2 bases from J, with 11 bases between. The V gene's germline CDR1 is SGHTA and CDR2 FQGTGA. This CDR3 is CASSLMRAANTGELFF. The CDR3 DNA is TGTGCCAGCAGCTTAATGAGGGCCGCTAACACCGGGGAGCTGTTTTTT.

This clonotype appeared many times. The rearrangement uses TRBV20-1 and TRBJ2-4; 7 bases agree with TRBD2. CDR3 length: 14 amino acids. The V and J ends lost 6 bases and 5 bases, in that order; junction bases with no gene match: 10. The V gene's germline CDR1 is DFQATT and CDR2 SNEGSKA (reference sequence). The CDR3 here is CSASGGGGENIQYF. CDR3 in DNA: TGCAGTGCCTCAGGTGGCGGGGGTGAAAACATTCAGTACTTC.